The sequence of this T cell receptor beta chain was determined in a study of shared clonotypes between healthy human individuals. Study outcomes and limitations: Represented diversity (both genetic and exposure-history) was limited by the small number of donors.

Regarding this clone: The antigen is undetermined.

CD8 cells regarded as naive lacked CD45RO, were positively chosen for CCR7, and omitted terminally differentiated effector memory CD45RA+ cells. Adult donors, all healthy and HIV-negative, had no recent acute infections or vaccinations. Every one of the donors was a Caucasian adult that lived in Nashville, Tennessee. Original processing notes: Filtering differed for immunoSEQ, which gave only junction sequences without quality scores. TCRdb's table, derived via immunoSEQ multiplex PCR, lists solely in-frame clones and lacks some. That table supplies the V and J calls and clone size; D and trimming were determined from the DNA. The sample has 800,000 or so clones, approximately 97% seen once. The CDR3 loop spans 15 amino acids. Trimming took 5 bases from V and 1 from J, leaving 14 bases between them. CDR1 and CDR2 (germline): SGHAT, FQNNGV.

V and J are TRBV11-2 and TRBJ2-5, with unresolved D. This sequence was found in a man aged 25-40 years in good health. The sample consisted of naive CD8+ T cells sorted from blood. CDR3 DNA sequence: TGTGCCAGCAGCCCTGCCTCACGGGCCCAAGAGACCCAGTACTTC. It codes for CASSPASRAQETQYF.